The 10 T cell receptor beta chains given below trace back to one sample, sequenced in a study of CD8+ T cells in alopecia areata. Sequencing used cDNA as its template, made by extracting RNA and reverse transcribing it. Here immunoSEQ multiplex PCR was the method, and the copy in TCRdb shows in-frame clones only, minus some. The sample includes 150,000 to 200,000 clones, around 60% seen only once; the top ten take 1.3%. The treatment here: oral pan-JAK inhibitor, 5-10 mg twice daily. The sequenced sample was CD4+ T cells sorted from blood, obtained around week 49, from a patient treated with tofacitinib. These receptor sequences come from a human donor with alopecia areata.

CDR3 in DNA: TGCAGCGTATACCAGTCCTATGGCTACACCTTC. This translates into CSVYQSYGYTF. The chain links TRBV29-1 to TRBJ1-2; no definite D call. The ends were cut back, 6 bases at V and 4 bases at J, with 9 bases in the middle. Germline values: CDR1 SQVTM, CDR2 ANQGSEA. The CDR3 extends over 11 amino acids.

The rearrangement joins TRBV6-5 to TRBJ2-7; TRBD1 agrees at 7 bases. Germline CDR1 MNHEY, CDR2 SVGAGI. This CDR3 is 12 amino acids long. J was trimmed by 6 bases and V by 6 bases; bases with no gene match: 5. In nucleotides, the CDR3 is TGTGCCAGCAGCCGTGACAGGGTCGAGCAGTACTTC. It specifies CASSRDRVEQYF.

This clone has more than one count but fewer than ten. CDR3 sequence: CASSSDRTRNSPLHF. CDR3 sequence (DNA): TGTGCCAGCAGCTCCGACAGGACTCGAAATTCACCCCTCCACTTT. V gene TRBV6-5 combines with J gene TRBJ1-6, with D possibly being TRBD1 (6 bases). CDR1 is MNHEY, CDR2 SVGAGI, per germline. V was clipped by 6 bases and J by 7 bases, with 16 bases between them. This CDR3 comprises 15 residues.

The DNA for the CDR3 is TGTGCCATCAGTGAGTCAGGGAATGGCTACACCTTC. Translation gives CAISESGNGYTF. The chain recombines TRBV10-3 with TRBJ1-2; D gene uncertain. With 0 bases removed from V and 6 bases from J, the gap between germline ends came to 5 bases. The CDR3 is 12 amino acids. The V gene's germline CDR1 is ENHRY and CDR2 SYGVKD.

J is TRBJ2-1 and V is TRBV29-1; TRBD2 matches 10 bases. The germline CDR1 and CDR2 sequences are SQVTM and ANQGSEA. This CDR3 contains 18 residues. J lost 0 bases, V lost 5 bases, and 13 bases had no gene match. CDR3 nucleotide sequence: TGCAGCGTTCTTTCGGCTAGCGGGAGATGGTCCTCCTACAATGAGCAGTTCTTC. Translation gives CSVLSASGRWSSYNEQFF.

V and J are TRBV29-1 and TRBJ2-5, with D unresolved. The CDR3 totals 12 residues. Trimming removed 2 bases from V and 2 bases from J, with 6 bases in between. Germline CDR1 SQVTM, CDR2 ANQGSEA. The CDR3 sequence is CSVEQLQETQYF. The DNA of the CDR3 is TGCAGCGTTGAACAATTACAAGAGACCCAGTACTTC.

This clone was found a few times. The chain has TRBV20-1 and TRBJ1-1; D is uncertain. Germline CDR1 is DFQATT and CDR2 is SNEGSKA (reference sequence). V was clipped by 0 bases and J by 6 bases, with 5 bases between them. The CDR3 is 11 amino acids. The CDR3 DNA follows: TGCAGTGCTAGAGATTTCCCTGAAGCTTTCTTT. This encodes CSARDFPEAFF.

The genes are TRBV29-1 and TRBJ2-3; D is possibly TRBD1 or TRBD2 (5 bases each). Trimming cost V 4 bases and J 4 bases, with 12 bases left between them. The V gene's germline CDR1 is SQVTM and CDR2 ANQGSEA. The CDR3 consists of 13 residues. The CDR3 DNA reads as TGCAGCGTTGCCAGGGTTAGCGCAGATACGCAGTATTTT. This translates into CSVARVSADTQYF.

There are a few counts of this clone. The chain carries TRBV29-1 and TRBJ2-4; D is uncertain. CDR1 is SQVTM, CDR2 ANQGSEA, per germline. This CDR3 has 12 amino acids. V lost 5 bases and J lost 6, with 11 bases in between. CDR3 nucleotide sequence: TGCAGCGTTTTCCGCGATGGAAACATTCAGTACTTC. It yields the protein CSVFRDGNIQYF.

V gene TRBV19 combines with J gene TRBJ1-2; 7 nucleotides agree with TRBD1. The CDR3 covers 12 residues. CDR1 and CDR2 from the germline V gene are LNHDA and SQIVND (reference sequence). V trimming: 6 bases; J trimming: 8 bases; junction bases outside the gene matches: 6. The CDR3 DNA reads as TGTGCCAGTAGGAGGACAGGTCTGGGCTACACCTTC. Amino acids: CASRRTGLGYTF.